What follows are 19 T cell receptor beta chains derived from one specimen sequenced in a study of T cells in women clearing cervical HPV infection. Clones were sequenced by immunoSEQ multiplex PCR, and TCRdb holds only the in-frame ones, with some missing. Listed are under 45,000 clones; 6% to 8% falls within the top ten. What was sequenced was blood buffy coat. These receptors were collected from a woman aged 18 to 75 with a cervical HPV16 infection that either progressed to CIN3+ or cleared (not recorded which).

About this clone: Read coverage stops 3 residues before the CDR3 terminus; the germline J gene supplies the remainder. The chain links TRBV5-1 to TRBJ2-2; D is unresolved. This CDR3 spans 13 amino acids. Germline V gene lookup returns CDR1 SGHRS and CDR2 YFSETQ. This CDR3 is CASSEAFDSPLFF. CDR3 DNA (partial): TGCGCCAGCAGTGAAGCCTTCGATTCACCG.

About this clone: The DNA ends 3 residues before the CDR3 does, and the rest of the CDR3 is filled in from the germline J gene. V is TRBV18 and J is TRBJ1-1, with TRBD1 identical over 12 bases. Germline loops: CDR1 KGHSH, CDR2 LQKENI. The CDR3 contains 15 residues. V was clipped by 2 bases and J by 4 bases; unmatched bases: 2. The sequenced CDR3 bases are TGTGCCAGCTCACCAGGGACAGGGGGCTTCACTGAA. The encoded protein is CASSPGTGGFTE. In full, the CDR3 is CASSPGTGGFTEAFF.

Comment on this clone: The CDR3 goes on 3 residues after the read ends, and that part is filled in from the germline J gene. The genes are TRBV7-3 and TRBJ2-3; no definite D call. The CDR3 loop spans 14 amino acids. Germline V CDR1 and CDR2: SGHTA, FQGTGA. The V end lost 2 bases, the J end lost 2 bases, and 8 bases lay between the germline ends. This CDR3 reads CASSLGQNTDTQYF. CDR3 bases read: TGTGCCAGCAGCTTAGGTCAGAACACAGATACG.

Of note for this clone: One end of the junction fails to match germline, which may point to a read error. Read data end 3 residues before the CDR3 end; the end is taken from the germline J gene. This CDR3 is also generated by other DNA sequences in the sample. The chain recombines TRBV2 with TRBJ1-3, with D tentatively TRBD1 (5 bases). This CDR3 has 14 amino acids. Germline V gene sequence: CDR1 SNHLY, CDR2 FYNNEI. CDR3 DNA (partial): TGTGCCAGCGCAGGGTTCTACTCTGGAAACACA. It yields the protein CASAGFYSGNT. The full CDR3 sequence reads CASAGFYSGNTIYF.

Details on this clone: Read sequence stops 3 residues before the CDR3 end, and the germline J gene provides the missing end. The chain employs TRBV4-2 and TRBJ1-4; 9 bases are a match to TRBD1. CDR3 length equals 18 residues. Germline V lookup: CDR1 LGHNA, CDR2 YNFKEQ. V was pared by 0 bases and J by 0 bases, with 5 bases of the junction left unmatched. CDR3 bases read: TGTGCCAGCAGCCAAGAACGGGGACAGGGCGCAACTAATGAAAAA. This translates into CASSQERGQGATNEK. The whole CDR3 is CASSQERGQGATNEKLFF.

The CDR3 region is CASSLAGELFF. The part of the CDR3 DNA that was read is TGTGCCAGCAGCTTAGCAGGGGAG. This chain joins TRBV11-2 and TRBJ2-2; D not certain. The read finishes 3 residues shy of the CDR3 end, and the germline J gene is used to complete it. Trimming removed 1 base from V and 8 bases from J, with 2 bases in between. The CDR3 extends over 11 amino acids. The germline gives CDR1 SGHAT, CDR2 FQNNGV.

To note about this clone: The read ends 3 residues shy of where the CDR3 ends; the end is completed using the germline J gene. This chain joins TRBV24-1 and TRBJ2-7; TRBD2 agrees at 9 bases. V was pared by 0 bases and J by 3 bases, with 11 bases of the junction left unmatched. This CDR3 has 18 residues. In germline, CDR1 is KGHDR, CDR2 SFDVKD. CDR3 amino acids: CATSDLNKRGDDFYEQYF. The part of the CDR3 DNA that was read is TGTGCCACCAGTGATTTGAATAAGCGGGGGGATGACTTCTACGAG.

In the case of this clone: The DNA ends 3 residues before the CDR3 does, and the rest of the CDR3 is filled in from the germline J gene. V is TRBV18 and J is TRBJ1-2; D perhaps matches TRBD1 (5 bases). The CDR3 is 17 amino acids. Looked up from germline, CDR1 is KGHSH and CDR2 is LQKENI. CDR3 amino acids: CASSPGTSGITGDTYTF. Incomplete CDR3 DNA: TGTGCCAGCTCACCCGGGACTAGCGGGATAACGGGGGATACC.

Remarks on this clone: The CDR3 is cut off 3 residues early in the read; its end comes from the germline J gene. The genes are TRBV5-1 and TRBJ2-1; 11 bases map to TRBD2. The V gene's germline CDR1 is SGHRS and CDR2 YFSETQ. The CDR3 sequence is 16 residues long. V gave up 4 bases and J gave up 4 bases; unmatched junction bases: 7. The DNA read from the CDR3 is TGCGCCAGCAGCCCCTCCATAGCGGGGGGGTACAATGAG. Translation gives CASSPSIAGGYNE. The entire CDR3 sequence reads CASSPSIAGGYNEQFF.

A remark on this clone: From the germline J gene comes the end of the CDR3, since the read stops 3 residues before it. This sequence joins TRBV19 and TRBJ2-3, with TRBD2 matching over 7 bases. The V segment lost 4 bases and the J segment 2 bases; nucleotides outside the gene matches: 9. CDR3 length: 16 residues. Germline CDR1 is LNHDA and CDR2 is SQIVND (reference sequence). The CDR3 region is CASSTSSGATTDTQYF. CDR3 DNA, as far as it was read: TGTGCCAGTAGTACGTCTAGCGGAGCCACCACAGATACG.

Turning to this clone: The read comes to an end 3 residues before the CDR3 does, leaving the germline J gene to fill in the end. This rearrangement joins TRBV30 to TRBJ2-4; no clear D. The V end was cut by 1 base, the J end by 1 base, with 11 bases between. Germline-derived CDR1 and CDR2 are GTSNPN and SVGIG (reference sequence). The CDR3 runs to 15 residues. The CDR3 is CAWSAGYWAKNIQYF. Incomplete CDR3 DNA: TGTGCCTGGAGTGCGGGTTATTGGGCCAAAAACATT.

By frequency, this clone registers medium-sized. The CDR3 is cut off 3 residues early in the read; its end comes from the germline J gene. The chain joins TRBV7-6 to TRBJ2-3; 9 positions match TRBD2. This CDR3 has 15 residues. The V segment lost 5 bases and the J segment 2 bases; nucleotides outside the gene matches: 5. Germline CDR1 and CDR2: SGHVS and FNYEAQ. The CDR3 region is CASSETSGNTDTQYF. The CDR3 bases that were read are TGTGCCAGCAGCGAGACTAGCGGAAACACAGATACG.

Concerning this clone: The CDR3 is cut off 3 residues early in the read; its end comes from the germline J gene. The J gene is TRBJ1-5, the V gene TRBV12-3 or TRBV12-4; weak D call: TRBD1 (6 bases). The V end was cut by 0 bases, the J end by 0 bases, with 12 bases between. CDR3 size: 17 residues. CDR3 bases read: TGTGCCAGCAGTTTAGCGAATACAGGGACTAGCAATCAGCCC. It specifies CASSLANTGTSNQP. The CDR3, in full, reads CASSLANTGTSNQPQHF.

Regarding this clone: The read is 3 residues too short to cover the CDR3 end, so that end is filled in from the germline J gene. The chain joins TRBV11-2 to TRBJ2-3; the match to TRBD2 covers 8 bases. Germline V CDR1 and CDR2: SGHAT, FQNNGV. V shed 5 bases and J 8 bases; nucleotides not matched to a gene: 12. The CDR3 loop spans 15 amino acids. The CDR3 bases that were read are TGTGCCAGCAGCCCGAGGGACGGGGGGGCGGGTACG. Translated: CASSPRDGGAGT. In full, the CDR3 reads CASSPRDGGAGTQYF.

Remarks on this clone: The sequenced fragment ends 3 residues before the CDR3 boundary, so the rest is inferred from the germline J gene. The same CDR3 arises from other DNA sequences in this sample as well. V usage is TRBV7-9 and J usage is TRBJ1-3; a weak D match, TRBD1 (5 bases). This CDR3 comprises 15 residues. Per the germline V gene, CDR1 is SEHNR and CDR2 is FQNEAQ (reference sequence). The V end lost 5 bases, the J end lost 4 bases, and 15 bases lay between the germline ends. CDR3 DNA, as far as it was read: TGTGCCAGCAGCAGGGATGTGGGGCAAGGAAACACC. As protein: CASSRDVGQGNT. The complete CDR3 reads CASSRDVGQGNTIYF.

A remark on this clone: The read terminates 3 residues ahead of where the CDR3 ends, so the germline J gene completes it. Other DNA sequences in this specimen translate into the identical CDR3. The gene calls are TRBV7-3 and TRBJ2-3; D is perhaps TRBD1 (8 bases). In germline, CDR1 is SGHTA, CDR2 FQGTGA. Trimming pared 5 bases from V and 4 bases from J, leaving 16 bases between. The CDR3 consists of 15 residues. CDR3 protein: CASSPGGGGADTQYF. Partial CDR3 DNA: TGTGCCAGCAGCCCAGGGGGCGGGGGCGCAGATACG.

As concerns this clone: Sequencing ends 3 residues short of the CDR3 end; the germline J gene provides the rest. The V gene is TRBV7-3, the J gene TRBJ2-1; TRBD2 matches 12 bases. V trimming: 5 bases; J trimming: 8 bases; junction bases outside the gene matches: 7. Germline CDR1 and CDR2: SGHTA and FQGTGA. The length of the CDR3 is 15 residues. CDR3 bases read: TGTGCCAGCAGCCCTAGCGGGGGGGCCTTGGATGAG. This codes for CASSPSGGALDE. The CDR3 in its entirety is CASSPSGGALDEQFF.

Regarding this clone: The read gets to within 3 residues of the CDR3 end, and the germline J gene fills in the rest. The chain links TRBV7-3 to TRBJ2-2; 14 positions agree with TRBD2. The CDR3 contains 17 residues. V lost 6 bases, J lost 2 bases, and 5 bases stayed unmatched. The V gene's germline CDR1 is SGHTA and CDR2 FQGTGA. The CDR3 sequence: CASRVGLAGVNTGELFF. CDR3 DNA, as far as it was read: TGTGCCAGCAGGGTGGGACTAGCGGGAGTAAACACCGGGGAG.

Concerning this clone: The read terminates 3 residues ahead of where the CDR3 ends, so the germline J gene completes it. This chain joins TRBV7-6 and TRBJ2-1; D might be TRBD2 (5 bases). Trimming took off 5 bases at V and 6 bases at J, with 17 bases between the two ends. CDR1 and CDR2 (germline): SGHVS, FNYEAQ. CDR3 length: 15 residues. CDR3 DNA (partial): TGTGCCAGCAGCCGAGGACTTCCCCCCCTCAATGAG. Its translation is CASSRGLPPLNE. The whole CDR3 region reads CASSRGLPPLNEQFF.